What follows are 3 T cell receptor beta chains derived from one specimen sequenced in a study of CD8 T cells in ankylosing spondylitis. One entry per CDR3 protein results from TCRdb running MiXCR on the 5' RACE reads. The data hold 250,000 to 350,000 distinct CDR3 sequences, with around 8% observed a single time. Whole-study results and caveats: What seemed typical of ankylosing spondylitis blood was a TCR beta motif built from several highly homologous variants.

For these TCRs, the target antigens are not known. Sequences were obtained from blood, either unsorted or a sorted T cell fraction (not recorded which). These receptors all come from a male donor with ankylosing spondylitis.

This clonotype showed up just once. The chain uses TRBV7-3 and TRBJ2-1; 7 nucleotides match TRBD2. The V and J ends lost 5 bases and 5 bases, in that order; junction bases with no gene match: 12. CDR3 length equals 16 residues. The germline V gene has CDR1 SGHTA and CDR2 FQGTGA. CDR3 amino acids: CASSTIGAAGDNEQFF. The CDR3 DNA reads TGTGCCAGCAGCACCATTGGGGCGGCGGGAGACAATGAGCAGTTCTTC.

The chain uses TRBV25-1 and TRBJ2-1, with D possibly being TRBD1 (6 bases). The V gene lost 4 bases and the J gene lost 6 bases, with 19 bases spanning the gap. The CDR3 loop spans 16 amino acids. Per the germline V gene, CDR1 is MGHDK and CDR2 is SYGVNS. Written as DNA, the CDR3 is TGTGCCAGCAGTGCAAGACAGGACTTAAGAGTCAATGAGCAGTTCTTC. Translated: CASSARQDLRVNEQFF.

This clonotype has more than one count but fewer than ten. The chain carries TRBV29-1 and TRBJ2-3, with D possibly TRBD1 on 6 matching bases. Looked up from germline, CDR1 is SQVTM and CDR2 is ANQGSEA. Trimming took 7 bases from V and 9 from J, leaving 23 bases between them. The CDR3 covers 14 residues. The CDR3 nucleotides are TGCAGCGAACAACGGGACATCGGAGTGACGACGCAGTATTTT. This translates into CSEQRDIGVTTQYF.